The 29 T cell receptor beta chains given below trace back to one sample, sequenced in a study of early T cells in non-severe SARS-CoV-2 infection. Each CDR3 protein is one row after TCRdb ran MiXCR on the 5' RACE reads. This table has about 89,000 distinct CDR3 sequences, 15% to 20% appearing once. Sequencing used whole blood, obtained at baseline. Every receptor here comes from an adult who was a healthcare worker with PCR-confirmed SARS-CoV-2 infection or an uninfected control (not recorded which).

The rearrangement joins TRBV30 to TRBJ2-7, with D unclear. The CDR3 sequence is 14 residues long. Trimming pared 4 bases from V and 1 base from J, leaving 14 bases between. Germline CDR1 GTSNPN, CDR2 SVGIG (reference sequence). The CDR3 DNA sequence: TGTGCCTGGAAAAAGGGCCCCTCATCCTACGAGCAGTACTTC. This codes for CAWKKGPSSYEQYF.

The V call is TRBV13, the J call TRBJ2-7; 11 positions match TRBD2. Trimming at V came to 8 bases and at J to 7 bases, leaving 13 bases not matched to a gene. This CDR3 region has 15 residues. In germline, CDR1 is PRHDT, CDR2 FYEKMQ (reference sequence). For the CDR3, the DNA is TGTGCCAGCTCGGAAGGGACTAGCGGACCGCGGGAGCAGTACTTC. It yields the protein CASSEGTSGPREQYF.

This clonotype was seen many times. The CDR3 sequence is CASSLTEYNEQFF. As DNA, the CDR3 is TGTGCCAGCAGTTTAACGGAGTACAATGAGCAGTTCTTC. V is TRBV28 and J is TRBJ2-1; D gene uncertain. Trimming left V 2 bases short and J 4 bases short, with 6 bases between. CDR1 and CDR2 from the germline V gene are MDHEN and SYDVKM. The CDR3 runs to 13 residues.

This chain connects TRBV2 to TRBJ2-7; 12 bases agree with TRBD2. V trimming: 8 bases; J trimming: 7 bases; junction bases outside the gene matches: 6. CDR1 is SNHLY, CDR2 FYNNEI, per germline. CDR3 size: 13 residues. The CDR3 DNA reads TGTGCCAGCCTAGCGGGAGGGCCAGGGGAGCAGTACTTC. Its protein is CASLAGGPGEQYF. The complete variable domain, with remaining parts taken from reference TRBV2 and TRBJ2-7, reads EPEVTQTPSHQVTQMGQEVILRCVPISNHLYFYWYRQILGQKVEFLVSFYNNEISEKSEIFDDQFSVERPDGSNFTLKIRSTKLEDSAMYFCASLAGGPGEQYFGPGTRLTVT.

The rearrangement uses TRBV11-2 and TRBJ1-5; D call uncertain. Trimming took 0 bases from V and 7 from J, leaving 10 bases between them. This CDR3 is built from 14 residues. The V gene's germline CDR1 is SGHAT and CDR2 FQNNGV. This CDR3 reads CASSLEGVWQPQHF. The CDR3 DNA reads TGTGCCAGCAGCTTAGAGGGCGTTTGGCAGCCCCAGCATTTT. Full variable domain (missing parts from reference TRBV11-2 and TRBJ1-5): EAGVAQSPRYKIIEKRQSVAFWCNPISGHATLYWYQQILGQGPKLLIQFQNNGVVDDSQLPKDRFSAERLKGVDSTLKIQPAKLEDSAVYLCASSLEGVWQPQHFGDGTRLSIL.

This clonotype was counted ten times or more. The CDR3 spells CASSHMNEQFF. The CDR3 coding sequence is TGTGCCAGCAGTCATATGAATGAGCAGTTCTTC. This rearrangement joins TRBV28 to TRBJ2-1; D gene uncertain. Between the trimmed V and J ends, which lost 5 bases and 7 bases, there was a span of 6 bases. Germline V CDR1 and CDR2: MDHEN, SYDVKM. This CDR3 is 11 amino acids long.

This chain joins TRBV2 and TRBJ2-3; weak D call: TRBD1 (6 bases). The CDR3 spans 14 residues. V was pared by 2 bases and J by 4 bases, with 10 bases between. CDR1 and CDR2 (germline): SNHLY, FYNNEI. The CDR3 coding sequence is TGTGCCAGCAGTGAAATTAGACAGGCAGATACGCAGTATTTT. Protein product: CASSEIRQADTQYF.

This clonotype was seen just once. The genes are TRBV12-3 or TRBV12-4 and TRBJ1-6; a weak D match, TRBD1 (5 bases). The length of the CDR3 is 13 residues. With 8 bases removed from V and 7 bases from J, the gap between germline ends came to 12 bases. The CDR3 spells CASFVGPNSPLHF. The DNA of the CDR3 is TGTGCCAGCTTCGTGGGGCCCAATTCACCCCTCCACTTT.

This clonotype has only a few counts. V and J are TRBV20-1 and TRBJ2-3; 9 nucleotides agree with TRBD1. V was pared by 4 bases and J by 3 bases, with 11 bases of the junction left unmatched. The CDR3 runs to 16 residues. From germline, CDR1 is DFQATT and CDR2 SNEGSKA (reference sequence). The CDR3 loop reads CSAIRRGQGGTDTQYF. In DNA form, the CDR3 reads TGCAGTGCTATCCGGCGGGGACAGGGAGGAACAGATACGCAGTATTTT.

This clonotype has more than one count but fewer than ten. The rearrangement uses TRBV7-2 and TRBJ1-2; D remains unclear. V was pared by 4 bases and J by 2 bases, with 11 bases between. The CDR3 covers 14 residues. Germline values: CDR1 SGHTA, CDR2 FQGNSA. The CDR3 loop is CASSSAAENYGYTF. The CDR3 DNA reads as TGTGCCAGCAGCTCCGCGGCAGAGAACTATGGCTACACCTTC.

In its sample, this clonotype was seen a few times. The chain combines TRBV6-1 with TRBJ2-7; 9 bases map to TRBD2. The CDR3 length is 15 residues. Trimming cost V 3 bases and J 7 bases; bases outside gene matches: 10. Germline V CDR1 and CDR2: MNHNS, SASEGT. The CDR3 bases are TGTGCCAGCAGTGATTTCCAGCGGGGGGACCTAGAGCAGTACTTC. Protein product: CASSDFQRGDLEQYF.

This clonotype was picked up a small number of times. The chain combines TRBV7-8 with TRBJ2-7, with 10 bases aligning to TRBD2. The CDR3 loop spans 16 amino acids. Germline lookup yields CDR1 SGHVS and CDR2 FQNEAQ. Germline trimming cut 4 bases from V and 6 bases from J; bases unmatched to any gene: 12. The CDR3 loop reads CASSSSSSGSKAEQYF. The CDR3 region has the DNA TGTGCCAGCAGCTCGAGCTCTAGCGGGAGTAAGGCCGAGCAGTACTTC.

The chain recombines TRBV20-1 with TRBJ2-1; D not resolved. Deletions cut 4 bases from V and 1 base from J, with 14 bases between. The CDR3 runs to 15 residues. Germline V gives CDR1 DFQATT, CDR2 SNEGSKA (reference sequence). The CDR3 reads CSATRPGRSYNEQFF. CDR3 nucleotide sequence: TGCAGTGCTACACGACCTGGCCGGTCCTACAATGAGCAGTTCTTC.

CDR3: CASSSPPGSSSTDTQYF. As DNA, the CDR3 is TGTGCCAGCAGTTCCCCCCCTGGGTCTAGCAGCACAGATACGCAGTATTTT. This sequence joins TRBV28 and TRBJ2-3, with D possibly being TRBD2 (5 bases). This CDR3 has 17 amino acids. CDR1 is MDHEN and CDR2 is SYDVKM in the germline V gene. Trimming cost V 4 bases and J 0 bases, with 17 bases left between them.

A few counts support this clonotype. The chain has TRBV2 and TRBJ2-1; 10 bases agree with TRBD2. CDR3 size: 14 residues. CDR1 is SNHLY and CDR2 is FYNNEI in the germline V gene. The V segment lost 4 bases and the J segment 8 bases; nucleotides outside the gene matches: 5. In DNA, the CDR3 is TGTGCCAGCAGTGCTAGCGGGAGTTATCATGAGCAGTTCTTC. Protein product: CASSASGSYHEQFF.

The gene calls are TRBV4-2 and TRBJ1-1; perhaps TRBD1 as D (6 bases). The germline V gene encodes CDR1 LGHNA and CDR2 YNFKEQ. V lost 0 bases to trimming and J lost 0 bases, with 8 bases between them. This CDR3 comprises 15 residues. The CDR3 loop reads CASSQEGGLNTEAFF. The CDR3 region has the DNA TGTGCCAGCAGCCAAGAGGGGGGCTTGAACACTGAAGCTTTCTTT.

In this sample, this clonotype turned up many times. The rearrangement uses TRBV20-1 and TRBJ2-3; D assignment may be TRBD1 or TRBD2 (6 bases each). V lost 7 bases, J lost 2 bases, and 16 bases lay in between. This CDR3 region has 14 residues. Germline V lookup: CDR1 DFQATT, CDR2 SNEGSKA (reference sequence). In nucleotides, the CDR3 is TGCAGTGGTGTTGGCGGGACATACACAGATACGCAGTATTTT. It specifies CSGVGGTYTDTQYF.

This clonotype was observed at least ten times. This chain uses TRBV5-6 with TRBJ2-1; D remains unclear. Trimming took off 0 bases at V and 6 bases at J, with 16 bases between the two ends. Per the germline V gene, CDR1 is SGHDT and CDR2 is YYEEEE. The CDR3 covers 16 residues. The CDR3 is CASSLDSLLISNEQFF. DNA of the CDR3: TGTGCCAGCAGCTTGGACAGCCTACTTATCAGCAATGAGCAGTTCTTC.

There are a few counts of this clonotype. The chain's CDR3 is CASSLGGKNYGYTF. In DNA, the CDR3 is TGTGCCAGCAGTTTGGGGGGCAAGAACTATGGCTACACCTTC. J is TRBJ1-2 and V is TRBV12-3 or TRBV12-4; TRBD1 might be the D (6 bases). V lost 3 bases, J lost 2 bases, and 10 bases lay in between. This CDR3 has 14 amino acids.

This clonotype was counted ten times or more. The chain has TRBV5-4 and TRBJ2-4, with 7 bases lining up with TRBD2. V dropped 4 bases and J dropped 1; count of bases not matched to a gene: 14. The CDR3 has 18 residues. From germline, CDR1 is SGHNT and CDR2 YYREEE (reference sequence). Written as DNA, the CDR3 is TGTGCCAGCAGCCCAACCTTCGCGGGGGAGAGGGCCAAAAACATTCAGTACTTC. Translation gives CASSPTFAGERAKNIQYF.

This clonotype came up a few times. One end of the junction does not line up with germline, which may come from a read error. V is TRBV10-2 and J is TRBJ2-7, with 9 bases identical to TRBD1. Germline V gene lookup returns CDR1 WSHSY and CDR2 SAAADI. This CDR3 comprises 10 residues. The CDR3 is CASSGDRAFF. The CDR3 DNA is TGCGCCAGCAGTGGGGACAGGGCCTTTTTC.

The chain joins TRBV14 to TRBJ2-7, with D uncertain. Trimming removed 3 bases at V and 3 bases at J, with 9 bases between. Germline lookup yields CDR1 SGHDN and CDR2 FVKESK. The CDR3 totals 13 residues. The DNA of the CDR3 is TGTGCCAGCAGCCAGACCTTAAGCTACGAGCAGTACTTC. The encoded protein is CASSQTLSYEQYF.

The chain joins TRBV12-3 or TRBV12-4 to TRBJ2-7, with 8 bases matching TRBD2. Trimming took 5 bases from V and 3 from J; bases not matched to a gene: 6. CDR3 length: 14 residues. The CDR3 region has the DNA TGTGCCAGCAGTCCTCGGGGGGGTCTCTACGAGCAGTACTTC. Encoded protein: CASSPRGGLYEQYF.

The J gene is TRBJ1-2, the V gene TRBV29-1, with 7 bases that match TRBD1. Germline V CDR1 and CDR2: SQVTM, ANQGSEA. The CDR3 has 12 amino acids. V shed 6 bases and J 5 bases; nucleotides not matched to a gene: 6. CDR3 amino acids: CSVDRAGYGYTF. The CDR3 region has the DNA TGCAGCGTCGACAGGGCTGGGTATGGCTACACCTTC.

CDR3 protein: CASASSGLPPYNEQFF. For the CDR3, the DNA is TGTGCCAGTGCCTCTAGCGGTCTTCCCCCCTACAATGAGCAGTTCTTC. The chain links TRBV19 to TRBJ2-1, with TRBD2 identical over 7 bases. Trimming removed 8 bases from V and 2 bases from J; junction bases left unmatched: 12. CDR1 and CDR2 (germline): LNHDA, SQIVND (reference sequence). The CDR3 has 16 residues.

This clonotype was seen a few times. V and J are TRBV12-3 or TRBV12-4 and TRBJ2-5, with a weak D call TRBD1 (5 bases). V was clipped by 4 bases and J by 2 bases, with 11 bases between them. This CDR3 has 14 residues. CDR3 protein: CASSYTTEQETQYF. The CDR3 DNA follows: TGTGCCAGCAGTTACACGACAGAACAAGAGACCCAGTACTTC.

V and J are TRBV6-6 and TRBJ2-7, with 8 nucleotides matching TRBD1. Per germline, CDR1 MNHNY and CDR2 SVGAGI (reference sequence). J lost 4 bases, V lost 0 bases, and 5 bases had no gene match. This CDR3 is built from 15 residues. The CDR3 DNA follows: TGTGCCAGCAGTTACTCCTGGACAGGGCTATACGAGCAGTACTTC. Translating gives CASSYSWTGLYEQYF.

Points on this clonotype: This could be a read error, since a much larger clone is one nucleotide away. CDR3 DNA sequence: TGCGCCAGTCAGGACATGAACACCGGGGAGCTGATTTTT. Amino acids: CASQDMNTGELIF. The rearrangement joins TRBV10-1 to TRBJ2-2; the D gene could be TRBD1 or TRBD2 (5 bases each). There are 13 residues in the CDR3. Germline V CDR1 and CDR2: WNHNN, SYGVQD (reference sequence).

The chain carries TRBV28 and TRBJ2-3, with D possibly being TRBD1 (5 bases). CDR3 length: 12 residues. Trimming took 2 bases from V and 5 from J, leaving 5 bases between them. Germline V gene data show CDR1 as MDHEN and CDR2 as SYDVKM. For the CDR3, the DNA is TGTGCCAGCAGTTTACAGGGAGATACGCAGTATTTT. Residues: CASSLQGDTQYF.